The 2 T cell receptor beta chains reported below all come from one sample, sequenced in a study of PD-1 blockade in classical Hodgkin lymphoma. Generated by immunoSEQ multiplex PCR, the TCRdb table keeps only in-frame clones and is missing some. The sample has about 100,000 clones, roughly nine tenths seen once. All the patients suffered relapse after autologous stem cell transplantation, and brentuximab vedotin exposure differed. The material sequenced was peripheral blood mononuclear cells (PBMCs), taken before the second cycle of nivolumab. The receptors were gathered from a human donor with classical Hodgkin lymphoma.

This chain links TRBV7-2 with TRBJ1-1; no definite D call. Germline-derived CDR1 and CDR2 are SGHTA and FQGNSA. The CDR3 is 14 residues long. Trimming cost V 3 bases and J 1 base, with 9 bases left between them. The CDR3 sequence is CASSFLKSNTEAFF. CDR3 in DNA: TGTGCCAGCAGCTTTCTGAAATCGAACACTGAAGCTTTCTTT.

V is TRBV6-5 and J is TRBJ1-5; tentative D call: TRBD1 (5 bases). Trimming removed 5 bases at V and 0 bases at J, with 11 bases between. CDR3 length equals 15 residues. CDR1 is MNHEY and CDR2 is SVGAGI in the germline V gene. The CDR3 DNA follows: TGTGCCAGCAGTACCGGGGACCGTAGCAATCAGCCCCAGCATTTT. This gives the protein CASSTGDRSNQPQHF.